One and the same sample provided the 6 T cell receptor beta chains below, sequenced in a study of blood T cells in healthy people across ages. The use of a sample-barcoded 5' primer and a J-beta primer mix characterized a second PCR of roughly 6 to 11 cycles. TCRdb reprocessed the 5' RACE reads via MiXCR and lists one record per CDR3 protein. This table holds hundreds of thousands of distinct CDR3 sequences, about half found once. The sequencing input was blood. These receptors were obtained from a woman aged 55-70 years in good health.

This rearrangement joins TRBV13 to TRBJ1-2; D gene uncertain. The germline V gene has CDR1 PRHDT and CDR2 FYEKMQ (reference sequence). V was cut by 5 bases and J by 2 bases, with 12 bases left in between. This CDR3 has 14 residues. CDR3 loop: CASSRGMANYGYTF. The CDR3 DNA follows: TGTGCCAGCAGCAGAGGAATGGCGAACTATGGCTACACCTTC. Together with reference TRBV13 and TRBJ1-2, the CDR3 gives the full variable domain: AAGVIQSPRHLIKEKRETATLKCYPIPRHDTVYWYQQGPGQDPQFLISFYEKMQSDKGSIPDRFSAQQFSDYHSELNMSSLELGDSALYFCASSRGMANYGYTFGSGTRLTVV.

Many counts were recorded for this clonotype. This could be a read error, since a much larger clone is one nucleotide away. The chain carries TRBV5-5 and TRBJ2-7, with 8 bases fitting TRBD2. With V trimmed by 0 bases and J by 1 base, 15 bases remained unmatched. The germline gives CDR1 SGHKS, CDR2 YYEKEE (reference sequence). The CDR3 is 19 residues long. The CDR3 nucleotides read TGTGCCAGCAGCTTGGATCCAGGGGATGCCGGGAGGGCGTCCTACGAGCAGTACTTC. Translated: CASSLDPGDAGRASYEQYF. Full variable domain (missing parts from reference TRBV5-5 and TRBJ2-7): DAGVTQSPTHLIKTRGQQVTLRCSPISGHKSVSWYQQVLGQGPQFIFQYYEKEERGRGNFPDRFSARQFPNYSSELNVNALLLGDSALYLCASSLDPGDAGRASYEQYFGPGTRLTVT.

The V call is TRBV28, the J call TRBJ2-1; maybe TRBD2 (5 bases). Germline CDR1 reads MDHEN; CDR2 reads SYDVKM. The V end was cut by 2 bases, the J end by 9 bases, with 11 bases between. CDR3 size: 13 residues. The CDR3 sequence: CASSLPVRGEQFF. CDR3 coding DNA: TGTGCCAGCAGTTTACCAGTTCGGGGTGAGCAGTTCTTC.

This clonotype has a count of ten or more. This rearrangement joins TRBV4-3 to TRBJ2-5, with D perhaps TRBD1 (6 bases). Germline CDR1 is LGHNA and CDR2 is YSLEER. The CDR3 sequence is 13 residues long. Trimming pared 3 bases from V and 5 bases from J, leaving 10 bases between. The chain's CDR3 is CASSQDSRETQYF. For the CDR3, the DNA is TGCGCCAGCAGCCAGGACAGCCGGGAGACCCAGTACTTC.

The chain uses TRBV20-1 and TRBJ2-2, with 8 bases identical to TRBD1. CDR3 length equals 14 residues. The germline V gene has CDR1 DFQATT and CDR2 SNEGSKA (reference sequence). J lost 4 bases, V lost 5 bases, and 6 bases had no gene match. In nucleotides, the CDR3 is TGCAGTGCTTATTCCGGGACAGGCACCGGGGAGCTGTTTTTT. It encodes CSAYSGTGTGELFF.

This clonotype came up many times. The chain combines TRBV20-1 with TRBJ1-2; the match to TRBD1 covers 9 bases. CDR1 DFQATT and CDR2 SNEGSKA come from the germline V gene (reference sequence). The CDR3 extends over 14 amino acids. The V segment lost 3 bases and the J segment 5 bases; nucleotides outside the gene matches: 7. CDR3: CSASATGGGYGYTF. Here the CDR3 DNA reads TGCAGTGCTAGCGCGACAGGGGGAGGATATGGCTACACCTTC.